This TCR beta chain was profiled in a study of CXCR3-negative and CXCR3-positive naive CD8 T cells. TRB cDNA was prepared as libraries by UMI-labeled 5' RACE. Reanalyzing the 5' RACE reads, TCRdb keeps one entry per CDR3 protein, without DNA. This sample's table reports fewer than 90,000 distinct CDR3 sequences. Study-wide results and caveats: In CXCR3-positive naive cells, the TRB CDR3s were more hydrophobic than in CXCR3-negative naive cells. Whereas both naive subsets had comparably high diversity, memory CD8+ cells had much lower diversity.

CDR3 length: 14 amino acids. Germline values: CDR1 SQVTM, CDR2 ANQGSEA. On this clonotype: Its antigen is undetermined.

The chain couples TRBV29-1 to TRBJ2-7; TCRdb's D gene call, TRBD1, goes unchecked for lack of DNA. The receptor comes from a human donor in good health. Some clones in this sample may be carry-over from other donors' samples. The sample was naive CXCR3- CD8+ T cells from blood. Subset denoted: CD45RO-CCR7+CD27+CD95- naive CD8+ T cells lacking CXCR3 (TNR3-). CDR3 loop: CSVGDRTSSYEQYF.